The T cell receptor (beta chain) described here comes from a study of shared clonotypes between healthy human individuals. Whole-study results and caveats: Among four donors, approximately 4.6% of naive CD4 clonotypes were found in common.

TCRdb's table, derived via immunoSEQ multiplex PCR, lists solely in-frame clones and lacks some. The data show about 1.5 million clones, approximately 98% seen once. On this clone: Its antigen remains unknown.

The ends were cut back, 1 base at V and 4 bases at J, with 7 bases in the middle. Germline CDR1 and CDR2: KGHSH and LQKENI. This CDR3 is 14 amino acids long. The specimen sequenced was naive CD4+ T cells sorted from blood. The subset was: CD45RA+ positively selected. The receptor was derived from a man aged 25-45 years in good health. The rearrangement uses TRBV18 and TRBJ2-2; D call uncertain. CDR3 loop: CASSPRSATGELFF. CDR3 DNA sequence: TGTGCCAGCTCACCACGCTCAGCCACCGGGGAGCTGTTTTTT.